The rows below give T cell receptor beta chains drawn from one sample of a study of CD8 T cells in Susac syndrome. TCRdb fed the immunoSEQ multiplex PCR reads into MiXCR, producing one record per CDR3 protein. The sample has 150,000 to 200,000 distinct CDR3 sequences, about 94% seen once. Source material: CD4+ T cells from PBMCs. The source of these receptors is a human donor in good health. Both conserved end residues are part of each CDR3. The D gene is left open where the match is weak.

CDR3	DNA	J	D	V
CSARVSLGGDRGTEAFF	TGCAGTGCTAGAGTGAGTTTAGGAGGGGACCGAGGCACTGAAGCTTTCTTT	TRBJ1-1	.	TRBV20-1
CASSLDQLNEKLFF	TGTGCCAGCAGCTTAGACCAGCTAAATGAAAAACTGTTTTTT	TRBJ1-4	.	TRBV7-9
CSVARRGAYEQYF	TGCAGCGTCGCACGGAGGGGGGCCTACGAGCAGTACTTC	TRBJ2-7	.	TRBV29-1
CASSQGVQGYTF	TGTGCCAGCAGCCAAGGGGTTCAGGGCTACACCTTC	TRBJ1-2	.	TRBV3-1
CASSPQPGGNYGYTF	TGTGCCAGCAGCCCTCAACCTGGGGGTAACTATGGCTACACCTTC	TRBJ1-2	.	TRBV3-1
CASSRGLAGRYEQFF	TGTGCCAGCAGCCGGGGACTAGCGGGGAGGTATGAGCAGTTCTTC	TRBJ2-1	TRBD2	TRBV3-1
CASSPPRAAGRETQYF	TGTGCCAGCAGCCCTCCCCGGGCGGCAGGGAGAGAGACCCAGTACTTC	TRBJ2-5	.	TRBV7-9
CASSPPGGPREQYF	TGTGCCAGCAGCCCACCCGGGGGGCCTCGGGAGCAGTACTTC	TRBJ2-7	.	TRBV5-6
CSAREVGRAFYGYTF	TGCAGTGCTAGAGAGGTCGGCAGGGCCTTCTATGGCTACACCTTC	TRBJ1-2	.	TRBV20-1
CASSQDQGMYEQYF	TGCGCCAGCAGCCAAGATCAGGGGATGTACGAGCAGTACTTC	TRBJ2-7	.	TRBV4-3